This TCR beta chain was recorded in a study of blood T cells in healthy people across ages. The study, taken as a whole, reports: Versus aged donors, long-lived donors had higher diversity and more naive CD4+ cells.

Germline assignment: CDR1 SGHVS and CDR2 FQNEAQ. V lost 5 bases, J lost 0 bases, and 8 bases stayed unmatched. This CDR3 has 16 residues. A J-beta primer mix and a sample-barcoded 5' primer were used in a second PCR of about 6 to 12 cycles. Each cDNA molecule was tagged by a template-switch adaptor that had 12 random nucleotides. The study obtained at least 3 million CDR3-containing paired-end reads from every sample. From the 5' RACE reads, TCRdb called clonotypes with MiXCR, one entry per CDR3 protein. The sample records over 450,000 distinct CDR3 sequences, approximately 25% being singletons. Details on this clonotype: Its antigen is not known.

The sample also formed part of further work on T cells of mothers and their children. From that second work: Three healthy Caucasian mothers and their six children were the donors.

Sequencing used blood. This rearrangement joins TRBV7-8 to TRBJ2-7; TRBD2 agrees at 9 bases. The clonotype was recovered from a boy between 10 and 17 years old in good health. The CDR3 loop reads CASSPTRAGGSYEQYF. The CDR3, as DNA: TGTGCCAGCAGCCCGACCCGAGCGGGGGGCTCCTACGAGCAGTACTTC.